This T cell receptor beta chain was obtained from a study of cytomegalovirus exposure and HLA in healthy donors. The wider study: The approximately 120 validation repertoires were produced on the same platform as the 720 or so repertoires of the first cohort. This was reported in a later analysis.

Whole-study findings and limits: Most observed TCR sequences were rare, whereas some public TCRs were detected in many donors. First-cohort TCR clusters tended to co-occur in the 120 or so validation repertoires, a later analysis found.

On this clone: Antigen specificity is unknown.

Measured with immunoSEQ multiplex PCR; TCRdb has only the in-frame clones, and not every one. The data hold approximately 160,000 clones, with 80% to 85% observed a single time. This CDR3 is built from 15 residues. J lost 0 bases, V lost 4 bases, and 3 bases had no gene match. Germline values: CDR1 MDHEN, CDR2 SYDVKM. This clonotype was obtained from a man aged 30-40 years in good health and CMV-seropositive. Sequencing used PBMCs. The rearrangement links TRBV28 to TRBJ2-7; 10 bases match TRBD1. The CDR3 coding sequence is TGTGCCAGCAGTTACGGACAGGGGGGCTCCTACGAGCAGTACTTC. Protein product: CASSYGQGGSYEQYF.